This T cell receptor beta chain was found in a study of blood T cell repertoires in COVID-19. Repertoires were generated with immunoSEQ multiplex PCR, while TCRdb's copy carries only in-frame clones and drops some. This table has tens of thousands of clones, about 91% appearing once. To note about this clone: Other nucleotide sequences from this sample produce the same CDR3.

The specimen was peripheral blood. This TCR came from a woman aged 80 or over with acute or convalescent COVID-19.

The CDR3 loop reads CAWSVGGNSNQPQHF. Written as DNA, the CDR3 is TGTGCCTGGAGTGTAGGCGGGAATAGCAATCAGCCCCAGCATTTT. The J gene is TRBJ1-5, the V gene TRBV30, with D unclear. Germline-derived CDR1 and CDR2 are GTSNPN and SVGIG (reference sequence). The V end lost 0 bases, the J end lost 0 bases, and 9 bases lay between the germline ends. The CDR3 is made up of 15 amino acids.